The T cell receptor (beta chain) under discussion was sequenced for a study of cytomegalovirus exposure and HLA in healthy donors. Across the whole study: As an earlier analysis found, some 170 million T cells yielded approximately 110 million unique TCR beta sequences. Early released data comprised 80 million or so unique TCRs from HLA-typed donors. Study-level findings and limits: Equally common other TCR beta chains were less clonally expanded than HLA-associated ones, a later analysis found. Segments of the TCR beta V type were, in most cases, productive about 90% or about 30% of the time in an earlier analysis.

Note on this clone: Antigen unknown.

Germline V gene lookup returns CDR1 SGDLS and CDR2 YYNGEE. The CDR3 is 17 amino acids. The V and J ends lost 2 bases and 6 bases, in that order; junction bases with no gene match: 10. The primer mix had 60 Vbeta and 13 Jbeta primers. The repertoire was sequenced with immunoSEQ multiplex PCR; TCRdb's copy has only in-frame clones and lacks some. The sample has around 130,000 clones; 82% are singletons. This receptor was obtained from a male donor in good health and CMV-seropositive. The sample consisted of PBMCs. V is TRBV9 and J is TRBJ2-1; 11 nucleotides agree with TRBD2. The CDR3 coding sequence is TGTGCCAGCAGCGTTAGTGATGGGACTAGCGGTCTCAATGAGCAGTTCTTC. Translated, it gives CASSVSDGTSGLNEQFF.